The 30 T cell receptor beta chains presented below share a single source sample, sequenced in a study of regulatory T cells in long-lasting Graves disease. For TCR beta, libraries came from iRepertoire HTBI primers and Arm-PCR of CDR3 regions. MiXCR was run by TCRdb on the multiplex PCR reads, yielding one entry per CDR3 protein. The data show more than 400,000 distinct CDR3 sequences, roughly 16% seen once. Described time point: newly diagnosed GD, antithyroid drugs for less than 3 months. RNA extracted from PBMCs served as the sequencing template. This same sample was also taken into another study, of T cells in Graves' hyperthyroidism and ophthalmopathy.

Sequencing used peripheral blood mononuclear cells (PBMCs), obtained at new diagnosis, from a patient treated with antithyroid drugs. These receptors originate from a middle-aged man with Graves disease.

In its sample, this clonotype was seen many times. The chain couples TRBV10-3 to TRBJ2-1, with TRBD2 matching over 12 bases. Trimming took 3 bases from V and 3 from J; bases not matched to a gene: 3. CDR3 length equals 16 residues. Germline V gives CDR1 ENHRY, CDR2 SYGVKD. This chain's CDR3 is CAISDRTSGNYNEQFF. CDR3 DNA: TGTGCCATCAGTGATAGGACTAGCGGGAACTACAATGAGCAGTTCTTC.

This clonotype came up many times. This chain links TRBV7-9 with TRBJ2-3; D call uncertain. The CDR3 length is 14 residues. With 1 base removed from V and 3 bases from J, the gap between germline ends came to 8 bases. Germline values: CDR1 SEHNR, CDR2 FQNEAQ (reference sequence). CDR3 region: CASSLVGSTDTQYF. The CDR3 DNA reads TGTGCCAGCAGCTTAGTGGGGTCGACAGATACGCAGTATTTT.

This clonotype was recorded many times. This chain joins TRBV5-5 and TRBJ2-1; 10 bases align to TRBD2. In germline, CDR1 is SGHKS, CDR2 YYEKEE (reference sequence). V shed 1 base and J 9 bases; nucleotides not matched to a gene: 10. The CDR3 is 16 residues long. The CDR3 bases are TGTGCCAGCAGCTTGTTGAGCCTAGCGGGAGCGGCTGAGCAGTTCTTC. Translated, it gives CASSLLSLAGAAEQFF.

This clonotype was seen only a few times. The rearrangement joins TRBV7-3 to TRBJ2-3; no clear D gene. The CDR3 runs 15 residues. Trimming stripped 6 bases from V and 4 bases from J, with 17 bases between. Per the germline V gene, CDR1 is SGHTA and CDR2 is FQGTGA. CDR3 loop: CASRLNPRGADTQYF. In DNA, the CDR3 is TGTGCCAGCAGGCTAAATCCCAGAGGCGCAGATACGCAGTATTTT.

This clonotype showed up many times. The chain uses TRBV28 and TRBJ1-2, with D uncertain. V lost 4 bases to trimming and J lost 6 bases, with 15 bases between them. Germline V CDR1 and CDR2: MDHEN, SYDVKM. The CDR3 covers 14 residues. The CDR3 DNA is TGTGCCAGCAGTTCCCCGGGCTTAAGAGATGGCTACACCTTC. This codes for CASSSPGLRDGYTF.

This clonotype was detected a few times. The rearrangement uses TRBV7-9 and TRBJ2-5; the D is unclear. Between the trimmed V and J ends, which lost 4 bases and 2 bases, there was a span of 2 bases. The CDR3 totals 11 residues. Germline-derived CDR1 and CDR2 are SEHNR and FQNEAQ (reference sequence). This CDR3 reads CASSWQETQYF. CDR3 DNA: TGTGCCAGCAGCTGGCAAGAGACCCAGTACTTC.

This clonotype occurred many times. The gene calls are TRBV2 and TRBJ2-1; 7 bases map to TRBD2. CDR1 and CDR2 from the germline V gene are SNHLY and FYNNEI. Trimming cost V 5 bases and J 9 bases; bases outside gene matches: 19. This CDR3 contains 17 residues. CDR3 loop: CASSHTGTTFLTCEQFF. As DNA, the CDR3 is TGTGCCAGCAGTCACACCGGGACTACCTTCCTCACCTGTGAGCAGTTCTTC.

This clonotype occurred many times. The V call is TRBV30, the J call TRBJ2-1; a possible D gene is TRBD2 (5 bases). V dropped 1 base and J dropped 10 bases, with 14 bases sitting between them. CDR3 length equals 13 residues. Germline V gene data show CDR1 as GTSNPN and CDR2 as SVGIG (reference sequence). The CDR3 coding sequence is TGTGCCTGGAGTGGGCACATGGCGGGCGAGCAGTTCTTC. Its translation: CAWSGHMAGEQFF.

To note about this clonotype: The junction shows a germline mismatch at one end, possibly a read error. The J gene is TRBJ2-7, the V gene TRBV12-3 or TRBV12-4; D is undetermined. The CDR3 is 16 residues long. The CDR3 nucleotides are TGTGCCTGCAGTTTCTCGGGCCACTCATCCTACTACGAGCAGTACTTC. Translated: CACSFSGHSSYYEQYF.

In its sample, this clonotype was seen many times. The V call is TRBV18, the J call TRBJ1-5, with D possibly matching TRBD1 (5 bases). This CDR3 spans 15 amino acids. Trimming pared 4 bases from V and 4 bases from J, leaving 14 bases between. Germline V CDR1 and CDR2: KGHSH, LQKENI. The DNA of the CDR3 is TGTGCCAGCTCACTTATGATGGGGGGAAATCAGCCCCAGCATTTT. It specifies CASSLMMGGNQPQHF.

This clonotype was picked up many times. The chain joins TRBV28 to TRBJ2-3, with D possibly called TRBD1 or TRBD2 (5 bases each). The CDR3 covers 15 residues. The V gene lost 4 bases and the J gene lost 1 base, with 12 bases spanning the gap. Germline CDR1 and CDR2: MDHEN and SYDVKM. The CDR3 is CASSSTGAGTDTQYF. CDR3 nucleotide sequence: TGTGCCAGCAGTTCCACCGGGGCTGGCACAGATACGCAGTATTTT.

The gene calls are TRBV7-9 and TRBJ2-7; 15 nucleotides agree with TRBD2. Germline assignment: CDR1 SEHNR and CDR2 FQNEAQ (reference sequence). Germline trimming cut 3 bases from V and 2 bases from J; bases unmatched to any gene: 5. CDR3 size: 17 residues. CDR3 in amino acids: CASSFGTSGRTTYEQYF. CDR3 sequence (DNA): TGTGCCAGCAGCTTCGGGACTAGCGGGAGGACTACCTACGAGCAGTACTTC. The full variable domain, rest sourced from reference TRBV7-9 and TRBJ2-7, is DTGVSQNPRHKITKRGQNVTFRCDPISEHNRLYWYRQTLGQGPEFLTYFQNEAQLEKSRLLSDRFSAERPKGSFSTLEIQRTEQGDSAMYLCASSFGTSGRTTYEQYFGPGTRLTVT.

This clonotype was recorded at least ten times. This CDR3 reads CASTLAGTSTDTQYF. In DNA form, the CDR3 reads TGTGCCAGCACGCTAGCGGGGACTAGCACAGATACGCAGTATTTT. This chain connects TRBV27 to TRBJ2-3; 9 nucleotides align to TRBD2. The CDR3 loop spans 15 amino acids. Germline trimming cut 7 bases from V and 0 bases from J; bases unmatched to any gene: 5. Germline assignment: CDR1 MNHEY and CDR2 SMNVEV (reference sequence).

The J gene is TRBJ2-3, the V gene TRBV20-1; 14 bases are shared with TRBD2. The ends lost 6 bases at V and 6 bases at J; junction bases unmatched: 11. Germline values: CDR1 DFQATT, CDR2 SNEGSKA (reference sequence). The CDR3 extends over 16 amino acids. The CDR3 coding sequence is TGCAGTGCCAAAGGACTAGCGGGAGGCCGAGGTGATACGCAGTATTTT. It is translated as CSAKGLAGGRGDTQYF.

This clonotype was counted a few times. A far larger clone is one nucleotide away, so this likely arose from a read error. CDR3 residues: CASTTGTDNNEQYF. The DNA for the CDR3 is TGTGCCAGCACCACCGGGACAGACAACAATGAGCAGTACTTC. This sequence joins TRBV27 and TRBJ2-5, with TRBD1 identical over 7 bases. After removal of 7 bases from V and 11 bases from J, the junction contained 16 bases not matched to a gene. Germline CDR1 reads MNHEY; CDR2 reads SMNVEV (reference sequence). This CDR3 is 14 amino acids long.

This clonotype came up a few times. J is TRBJ1-2 and V is TRBV5-4, with 9 bases lining up with TRBD1. Looked up from germline, CDR1 is SGHNT and CDR2 is YYREEE (reference sequence). The CDR3 length is 15 residues. Trimming at V came to 4 bases and at J to 7 bases, leaving 11 bases not matched to a gene. CDR3 sequence (DNA): TGTGCCAGCAGCACCCCGGGACAGGGAGGAACTGGCTACACCTTC. As protein: CASSTPGQGGTGYTF.

J is TRBJ2-3 and V is TRBV9; 10 bases line up with TRBD2. The CDR3 sequence is 15 residues long. Germline trimming cut 0 bases from V and 7 bases from J; bases unmatched to any gene: 5. CDR1 and CDR2 (germline): SGDLS, YYNGEE. The CDR3 DNA sequence: TGTGCCAGCAGCGTAGCCGGGACTAGCGATAATACGCAGTATTTT. This sequence encodes CASSVAGTSDNTQYF.

In regard to this clonotype: This may come from a read error, since a much larger clone is one base off. This chain joins TRBV6-6 and TRBJ2-1; D is possibly TRBD2 (5 bases). Germline V CDR1 and CDR2: MNHNY, SVGAGI (reference sequence). This CDR3 comprises 16 residues. CDR3 nucleotide sequence: TGTGCCAGCAGTTACGCGACGTCGGGGTCCTACAATGGGCAGTTCTTC. Amino acids: CASSYATSGSYNGQFF.

This clonotype was picked up many times. The V gene is TRBV7-9, the J gene TRBJ2-7, with 8 nucleotides matching TRBD2. With 5 bases clipped from V and 1 base from J, the junction kept 13 bases outside the gene matches. Germline-derived CDR1 and CDR2 are SEHNR and FQNEAQ (reference sequence). CDR3 size: 17 residues. CDR3 sequence (DNA): TGTGCCAGCAGCCCTACGCGCGGGAGGTTGGGATCCTACGAGCAGTACTTC. Residues: CASSPTRGRLGSYEQYF.

This clonotype showed up many times. The CDR3 protein is CSARRGLDTEAFF. CDR3 in DNA: TGCAGTGCTAGAAGGGGCTTAGACACTGAAGCTTTCTTT. The V and J genes are TRBV20-1 and TRBJ1-1; D perhaps matches TRBD1 (5 bases). Germline V lookup: CDR1 DFQATT, CDR2 SNEGSKA (reference sequence). Trimming took off 2 bases at V and 3 bases at J, with 10 bases between the two ends. This CDR3 has 13 residues.

This clonotype was found many times. At one end, the junction sequence differs from germline, possibly due to a read error. The rearrangement links TRBV9 to TRBJ1-1; D is unresolved. The CDR3 spans 13 residues. Germline lookup yields CDR1 SGDLS and CDR2 YYNGEE. The CDR3: CTSSEGVGTEAFF. The DNA of the CDR3 is TGTACCAGCAGCGAGGGTGTTGGCACTGAAGCTTTCTTT.

J is TRBJ2-6 and V is TRBV11-2, with TRBD2 matching over 13 bases. Germline V lookup: CDR1 SGHAT, CDR2 FQNNGV. The J segment lost 0 bases and the V segment lost 2 bases, leaving 1 base of the junction unmatched. The length of the CDR3 is 18 residues. The CDR3 DNA reads TGTGCCAGCAGCTTAAGGACTAGCGGGAGCTCTGGGGCCAACGTCCTGACTTTC. Translated, it gives CASSLRTSGSSGANVLTF.

This clonotype was observed many times. The rearrangement links TRBV7-9 to TRBJ2-7, with D perhaps matching TRBD1 or TRBD2 (5 bases each). Germline V gives CDR1 SEHNR, CDR2 FQNEAQ (reference sequence). The ends were cut back, 1 base at V and 7 bases at J, with 20 bases in the middle. This CDR3 is 16 amino acids long. CDR3 DNA sequence: TGTGCCAGCAGCTTAGTGTTGGCAGGGAGAGGGGAAGAGCAGTACTTC. This encodes CASSLVLAGRGEEQYF. Variable domain in full (rest from reference TRBV7-9 and TRBJ2-7): DTGVSQNPRHKITKRGQNVTFRCDPISEHNRLYWYRQTLGQGPEFLTYFQNEAQLEKSRLLSDRFSAERPKGSFSTLEIQRTEQGDSAMYLCASSLVLAGRGEEQYFGPGTRLTVT.

This clonotype was counted a few times. The rearrangement joins TRBV10-3 to TRBJ2-2; D remains unclear. Looked up from germline, CDR1 is ENHRY and CDR2 is SYGVKD. V was shortened by 3 bases and J by 5 bases, with 7 bases between the two germline ends. The CDR3 totals 13 residues. CDR3 sequence (DNA): TGTGCCATCAGTGAACAAGTTACCGGGGAGCTGTTTTTT. Protein product: CAISEQVTGELFF.

The table lists this clonotype with many counts. The gene calls are TRBV6-1 and TRBJ1-6; D is perhaps TRBD1 (5 bases). Trimming removed 1 base at V and 7 bases at J, with 11 bases between. CDR1 and CDR2 (germline): MNHNS, SASEGT. This CDR3 is 15 amino acids long. In nucleotides, the CDR3 is TGTGCCAGCAGTGAAGTCTCGGCAGGGAATTCACCCCTCCACTTT. It specifies CASSEVSAGNSPLHF.

The chain is built from TRBV5-1 and TRBJ1-1; 11 positions match TRBD1. The CDR3 extends over 15 amino acids. The germline V gene has CDR1 SGHRS and CDR2 YFSETQ. J gave up 10 bases and V 2 bases, and 10 bases lay outside the gene matches. The CDR3 is CASSFWTGGHLGAFF. CDR3 DNA: TGCGCCAGCAGCTTCTGGACAGGGGGCCATCTCGGAGCTTTCTTT.

In this sample, this clonotype turned up many times. The DNA of the CDR3 is TGTGCCAGCAGCCAGCGGGGGTTTTCCTACGAGCAGTACTTC. Translated: CASSQRGFSYEQYF. The chain uses TRBV3-1 and TRBJ2-7, with 7 positions matching TRBD2. The V gene's germline CDR1 is LGHDT and CDR2 YNNKEL (reference sequence). The CDR3 sequence is 14 residues long. Trimming at V came to 3 bases and at J to 1 base, leaving 3 bases not matched to a gene.

This clonotype was seen at least ten times. Relative to the germline gene, one junction end is altered; a read error may explain this. The chain combines TRBV28 with TRBJ1-2; maybe TRBD1 (6 bases). This CDR3 comprises 11 residues. CDR1 and CDR2 (germline): MDHEN, SYDVKM. The CDR3: CASSNSFGTSF. CDR3 bases: TGTGCCAGCAGTAACTCTTTTGGGACATCGTTC.

On this clonotype itself: Germline and junction disagree at one end, which may indicate a read error. The V gene is TRBV7-8, the J gene TRBJ2-1; weak D call: TRBD1 (5 bases). The CDR3 consists of 12 residues. The germline CDR1 and CDR2 sequences are SGHVS and FQNEAQ. The CDR3 DNA reads as TGTGCCAGCAGCTTAGAGGCAGGCCCCAGGGTCTTC. This sequence encodes CASSLEAGPRVF.

Many counts were recorded for this clonotype. The chain employs TRBV7-2 and TRBJ2-1, with 15 bases fitting TRBD2. V lost 6 bases and J lost 6; bases outside the gene matches: 9. This CDR3 has 17 amino acids. CDR1 and CDR2 (germline): SGHTA, FQGNSA. CDR3 sequence: CASRRPGLAGGSNEQFF. The CDR3 DNA reads TGTGCCAGCAGGCGGCCGGGACTAGCGGGAGGTAGCAATGAGCAGTTCTTC.